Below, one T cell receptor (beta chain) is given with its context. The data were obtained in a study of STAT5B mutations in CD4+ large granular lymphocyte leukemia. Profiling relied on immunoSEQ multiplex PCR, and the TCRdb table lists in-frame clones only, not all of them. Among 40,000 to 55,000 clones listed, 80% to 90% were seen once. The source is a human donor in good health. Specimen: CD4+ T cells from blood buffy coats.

The CDR3 sequence: CASSRSGRIQETQYF. DNA for the CDR3: TGCGCCAGCAGCCGCAGCGGGAGGATTCAAGAGACCCAGTACTTC. The chain uses TRBV10-2 and TRBJ2-5; 9 bases align to TRBD2. V lost 6 bases to trimming and J lost 2 bases; unmatched junction nucleotides: 7. The CDR3 has 15 amino acids. Germline CDR1 is WSHSY and CDR2 is SAAADI.